One T cell receptor beta chain is described in this entry. Its matching antigen is unknown. The CDR3 end is not reached by the read, which stops 3 residues before it; the germline J gene fills it in. This record belongs to a study of T cell clonality in common variable immunodeficiency. The study's findings and limits: In common variable immunodeficiency, TCR beta chains reportedly carried fewer deletions and N-nucleotide insertions.

No CVID subject was ill or on immunomodulatory drugs when sampled. The repertoire was sequenced with immunoSEQ multiplex PCR; TCRdb's copy has only in-frame clones and lacks some. The sample contains some 10,000 clones, none occurring once; 6% to 6.5% lies in the top ten. Trimming cost V 0 bases and J 1 base; bases outside gene matches: 2. CDR3 length: 15 amino acids. The germline V gene encodes CDR1 SGHRS and CDR2 YFSETQ. The sequenced material came from peripheral blood mononuclear cells. The clonotype originates from a human donor with common variable immunodeficiency. This rearrangement joins TRBV5-1 to TRBJ2-7, with 9 bases lining up with TRBD2. This CDR3 is CASSLALAGSYEQYF. The CDR3 DNA, read in part, is TGCGCCAGCAGCTTGGCCCTAGCGGGATCCTACGAG.